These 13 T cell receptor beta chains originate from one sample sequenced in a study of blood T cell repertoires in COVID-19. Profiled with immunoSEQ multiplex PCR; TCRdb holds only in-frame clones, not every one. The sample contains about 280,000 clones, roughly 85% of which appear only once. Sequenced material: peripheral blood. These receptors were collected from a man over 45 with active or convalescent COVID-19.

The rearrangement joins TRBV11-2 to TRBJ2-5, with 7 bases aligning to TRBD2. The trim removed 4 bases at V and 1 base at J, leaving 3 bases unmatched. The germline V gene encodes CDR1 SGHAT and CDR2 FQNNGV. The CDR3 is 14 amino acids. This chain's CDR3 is CASSWAGAQETQYF. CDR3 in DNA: TGTGCCAGCAGCTGGGCGGGAGCCCAAGAGACCCAGTACTTC.

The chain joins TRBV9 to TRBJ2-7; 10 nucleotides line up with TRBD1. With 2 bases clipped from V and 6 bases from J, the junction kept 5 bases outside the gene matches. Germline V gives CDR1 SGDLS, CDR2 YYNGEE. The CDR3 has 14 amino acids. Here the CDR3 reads CASSVSGQGSEQYF. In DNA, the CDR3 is TGTGCCAGCAGCGTTTCGGGACAGGGGTCCGAGCAGTACTTC.

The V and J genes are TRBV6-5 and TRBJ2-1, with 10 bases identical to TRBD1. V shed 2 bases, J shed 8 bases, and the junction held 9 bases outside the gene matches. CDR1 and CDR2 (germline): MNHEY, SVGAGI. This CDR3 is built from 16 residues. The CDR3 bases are TGTGCCAGCAGTTACGTCTCCGGGACAGGGGTACATGAGCAGTTCTTC. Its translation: CASSYVSGTGVHEQFF.

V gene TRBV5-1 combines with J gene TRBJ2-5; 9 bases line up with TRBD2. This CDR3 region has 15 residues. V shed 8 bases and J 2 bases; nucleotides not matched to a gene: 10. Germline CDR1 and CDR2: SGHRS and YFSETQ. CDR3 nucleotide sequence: TGCGCCAGTGTCCGTAGCGGGAGAGAACAAGAGACCCAGTACTTC. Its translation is CASVRSGREQETQYF. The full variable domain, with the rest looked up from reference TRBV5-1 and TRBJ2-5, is KAGVTQTPRYLIKTRGQQVTLSCSPISGHRSVSWYQQTPGQGLQFLFEYFSETQRNKGNFPGRFSGRQFSNSRSEMNVSTLELGDSALYLCASVRSGREQETQYFGPGTRLLVL.

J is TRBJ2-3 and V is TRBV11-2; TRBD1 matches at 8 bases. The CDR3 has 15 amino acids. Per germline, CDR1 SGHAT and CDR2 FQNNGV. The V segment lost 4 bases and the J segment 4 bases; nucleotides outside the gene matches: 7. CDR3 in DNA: TGTGCCAGCAGCTCAGGGGGCTCGGGGGCAGATACGCAGTATTTT. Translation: CASSSGGSGADTQYF.

The CDR3 DNA reads TGTGCCAGCAGCGCGCCTACTAGCTACGAGCAGTACTTC. Protein product: CASSAPTSYEQYF. The V call is TRBV7-2, the J call TRBJ2-7; the D gene is possibly TRBD2 (5 bases). V was pared by 5 bases and J by 3 bases, with 11 bases between. The germline V gene encodes CDR1 SGHTA and CDR2 FQGNSA. The CDR3 is made up of 13 amino acids.

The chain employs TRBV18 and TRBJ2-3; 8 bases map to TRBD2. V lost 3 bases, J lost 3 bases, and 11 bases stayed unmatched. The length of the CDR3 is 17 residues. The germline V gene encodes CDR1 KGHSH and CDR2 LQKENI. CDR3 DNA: TGTGCCAGCTCACCGTTTTTAAGCGGGAGAGGAACAGATACGCAGTATTTT. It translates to CASSPFLSGRGTDTQYF.

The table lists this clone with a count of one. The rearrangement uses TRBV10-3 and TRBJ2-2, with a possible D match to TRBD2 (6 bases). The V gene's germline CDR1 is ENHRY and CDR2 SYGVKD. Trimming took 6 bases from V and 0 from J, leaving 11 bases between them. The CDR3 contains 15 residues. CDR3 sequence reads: CAIREGGANTGELFF. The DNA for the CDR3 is TGTGCCATCAGGGAGGGCGGCGCGAACACCGGGGAGCTGTTTTTT.

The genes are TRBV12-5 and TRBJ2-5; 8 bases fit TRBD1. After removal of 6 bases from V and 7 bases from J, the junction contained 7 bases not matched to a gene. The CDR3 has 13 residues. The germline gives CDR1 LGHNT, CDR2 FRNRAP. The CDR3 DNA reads TGTGCTAGTGGCTCGACAGGGGTTGGGACCCAGTACTTC. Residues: CASGSTGVGTQYF. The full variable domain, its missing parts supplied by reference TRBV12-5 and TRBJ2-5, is DARVTQTPRHKVTEMGQEVTMRCQPILGHNTVFWYRQTMMQGLELLAYFRNRAPLDDSGMPKDRFSAEMPDATLATLKIQPSEPRDSAVYFCASGSTGVGTQYFGPGTRLLVL.

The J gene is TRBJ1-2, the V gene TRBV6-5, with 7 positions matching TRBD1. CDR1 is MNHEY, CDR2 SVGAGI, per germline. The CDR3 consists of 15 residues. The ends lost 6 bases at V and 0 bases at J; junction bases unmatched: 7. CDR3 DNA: TGTGCCAGCAGAAGTACCGGGACAGCTAACTATGGCTACACCTTC. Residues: CASRSTGTANYGYTF.

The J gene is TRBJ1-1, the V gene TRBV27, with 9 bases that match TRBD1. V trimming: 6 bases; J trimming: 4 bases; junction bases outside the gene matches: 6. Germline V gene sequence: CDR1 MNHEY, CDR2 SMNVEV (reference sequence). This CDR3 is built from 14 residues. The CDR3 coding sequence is TGTGCCAGCAGCCGGGGACAGGGAGGCACTGAAGCTTTCTTT. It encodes CASSRGQGGTEAFF.

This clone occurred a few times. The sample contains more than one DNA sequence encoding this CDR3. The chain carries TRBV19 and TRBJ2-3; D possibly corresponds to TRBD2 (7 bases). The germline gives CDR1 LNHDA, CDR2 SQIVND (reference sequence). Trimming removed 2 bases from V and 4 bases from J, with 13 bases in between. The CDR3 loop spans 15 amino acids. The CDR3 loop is CASSISGAGADTQYF. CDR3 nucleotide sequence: TGTGCCAGTAGTATATCGGGGGCGGGGGCAGATACGCAGTATTTT.

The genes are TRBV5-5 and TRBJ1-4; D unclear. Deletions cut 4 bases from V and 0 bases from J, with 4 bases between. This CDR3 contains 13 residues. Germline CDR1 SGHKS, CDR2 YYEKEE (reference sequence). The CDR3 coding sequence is TGTGCCAGCAGCCCCACAACTAATGAAAAACTGTTTTTT. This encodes CASSPTTNEKLFF.